A selection of T cell receptor beta chains follows, all from one sample in a study of blood T cells in healthy people across ages. TCRdb reprocessed the 5' RACE reads with MiXCR, giving one entry per CDR3 protein. The profile covers approximately 1.5 million distinct CDR3 sequences, with approximately 43% appearing a single time and just over 4% taken by the ten largest. Sequencing was done on a sample of blood. These receptors were collected from a woman aged 18 to 35 in good health. The CDR3 runs from the conserved cysteine through the conserved F or W. The order of the fields is J gene, V gene, clone size, D gene, CDR3 protein, CDR3 DNA. D genes are given only for firm matches. The size entry is marked missing in some rows and otherwise reads once, few, many or a size class.

TRBJ2-1 TRBV18 NA NA CASSPGTPGQYNEQFF TGTGCCAGCTCACCAGGGACTCCGGGACAGTACAATGAGCAGTTCTTC
TRBJ1-2 TRBV11-2 few NA CASSLGEGAHSNYGYTF TGTGCCAGCAGCTTAGGAGAGGGCGCCCACTCTAACTATGGCTACACCTTC
TRBJ2-7 TRBV18 NA TRBD2 CASSLQELAGVEQYF TGTGCCAGCTCACTTCAGGAACTAGCGGGAGTTGAGCAGTACTTC
TRBJ2-1 TRBV7-8 many TRBD2 CASSPGLAGNNEQFF TGTGCCAGCAGTCCCGGCCTAGCGGGGAACAATGAGCAGTTCTTC
TRBJ2-5 TRBV6-2/TRBV6-3 NA TRBD1 CASGGTGGAWNQETQYF TGTGCCAGCGGCGGGACAGGGGGCGCTTGGAATCAAGAGACCCAGTACTTC
TRBJ2-7 TRBV12-3/TRBV12-4 NA TRBD1 CASSRRGQESYEQYF TGTGCCAGCAGCCGCCGGGGACAGGAGTCATACGAGCAGTACTTC
TRBJ2-1 TRBV29-1 few TRBD2 CSVHPSGSSYDEQFF TGCAGCGTCCATCCGAGCGGGAGCTCCTACGATGAGCAGTTCTTC
TRBJ2-3 TRBV4-3 many NA CASSPSSSTDTQYF TGCGCCAGCAGCCCCTCGAGCAGCACAGATACGCAGTATTTT
TRBJ1-2 TRBV25-1 NA TRBD1 CASSWFRTGGDYGYTF TGTGCCAGCAGTTGGTTCAGGACAGGGGGAGACTATGGCTACACCTTC
TRBJ2-2 TRBV29-1 NA NA CSVGGLSGANTGELFF TGCAGCGTGGGGGGGCTAAGCGGGGCAAACACCGGGGAGCTGTTTTTT
TRBJ1-5 TRBV12-3/TRBV12-4 few NA CASSFPPDQPQHF TGTGCCAGCAGTTTCCCCCCTGATCAGCCCCAGCATTTT
TRBJ2-3 TRBV25-1 few NA CASSEGGAGTDTQYF TGTGCCAGCAGTGAGGGGGGCGCGGGCACAGATACGCAGTATTTT
TRBJ1-1 TRBV4-1 NA TRBD1 CASSPQGQADTEAFF TGCGCCAGCAGCCCGCAAGGACAGGCCGACACTGAAGCTTTCTTT
TRBJ1-1 TRBV12-3/TRBV12-4 NA NA CASSLVTRDTEAFF TGTGCCAGCAGTTTAGTAACTCGAGACACTGAAGCTTTCTTT
TRBJ2-7 TRBV10-3 NA NA CAISESEVVVDEQYF TGTGCCATCAGTGAGTCGGAAGTCGTGGTGGATGAGCAGTACTTC
TRBJ2-7 TRBV24-1 NA TRBD2 CATSDSGSSYEQYF TGTGCCACCAGTGATAGCGGGAGCTCCTACGAGCAGTACTTC
TRBJ2-7 TRBV20-1 few NA CSVRGRGPSYEQYF TGCAGTGTCAGGGGGCGGGGGCCTTCCTACGAGCAGTACTTC
TRBJ1-4 TRBV3-1 NA NA CASSQGKAARLVGELFF TGTGCCAGCAGCCAAGGAAAAGCTGCCAGGCTCGTGGGAGAACTGTTTTTT
TRBJ1-2 TRBV4-1 few NA CASSPGPAVAYGYTF TGCGCCAGCAGCCCCGGGCCCGCGGTAGCCTATGGCTACACCTTC
TRBJ2-1 TRBV4-1 few NA CASSHFSRRWGQFF TGCGCCAGCAGCCACTTTTCAAGACGCTGGGGTCAGTTCTTC
TRBJ2-5 TRBV7-4 NA TRBD2 CASSFLRTSVNEQYF TGTGCCAGCAGCTTCCTCCGGACTAGTGTTAATGAGCAGTACTTC
TRBJ1-1 TRBV4-3 NA TRBD1 CASSLGPGQGNPNTEAFF TGCGCCAGCAGCCTTGGACCAGGACAGGGAAACCCGAACACTGAAGCTTTCTTT
TRBJ2-7 TRBV7-9 NA NA CASSTDWASSYEQYF TGTGCCAGCAGTACTGACTGGGCCTCTTCCTACGAGCAGTACTTC
TRBJ2-3 TRBV15 NA TRBD2 CATSRDKGLGGTDTQYF TGTGCCACCAGCAGAGATAAGGGACTAGGGGGCACAGATACGCAGTATTTT
TRBJ1-5 TRBV12-3/TRBV12-4 NA NA CASSWARQHSQPQHF TGTGCCAGCAGTTGGGCTCGACAGCACAGTCAGCCCCAGCATTTT
TRBJ2-1 TRBV29-1 few TRBD1 CSVGHGTGSRYNEQFF TGCAGCGTTGGTCACGGGACAGGGAGTCGGTACAATGAGCAGTTCTTC
TRBJ1-2 TRBV4-3 many NA CASSPKIWTLYGYTF TGCGCCAGCAGCCCCAAGATATGGACTCTCTATGGCTACACCTTC
TRBJ2-1 TRBV27 once NA CASSLYGIGASEQFF TGTGCCAGCAGTTTATACGGAATTGGGGCCTCCGAGCAGTTCTTC
TRBJ1-2 TRBV7-8 NA NA CASSLESAGVYGYTF TGTGCCAGCAGCTTAGAGAGTGCGGGAGTCTATGGCTACACCTTC
TRBJ2-5 TRBV20-1 few TRBD2 CSARDPSGGWETQYF TGCAGTGCTAGAGATCCTAGCGGGGGGTGGGAGACCCAGTACTTC
TRBJ2-1 TRBV6-2/TRBV6-3 NA NA CASTQGQRQQETQFF TGTGCCAGCACTCAGGGTCAGCGGCAGCAAGAGACCCAGTTCTTC
TRBJ1-1 TRBV4-3 NA NA CASSQGWGRTEAFF TGCGCCAGCAGCCAAGGATGGGGGCGAACTGAAGCTTTCTTT
TRBJ1-1 TRBV7-9 once NA CASSGRACEAFF TGTGCCAGCAGCGGCCGGGCCTGCGAAGCTTTCTTT
TRBJ2-7 TRBV10-1 few NA CASHERYEQYF TGCGCCAGCCATGAGAGATACGAGCAGTACTTC
TRBJ1-2 TRBV5-1 NA NA CASSPLEKNYGYTF TGCGCCAGCAGCCCTTTGGAGAAGAACTATGGCTACACCTTC
TRBJ2-5 TRBV5-6 NA TRBD1 CASSLRTGGAETQYF TGTGCCAGCAGCTTGAGGACAGGGGGCGCCGAGACCCAGTACTTC
TRBJ2-5 TRBV10-3 NA NA CAIRGQGEDKYF TGTGCCATCAGGGGGCAGGGGGAGGACAAGTACTTC
TRBJ1-2 TRBV20-1 few NA CSARSTRTNYGYTF TGCAGTGCTAGATCTACGAGAACTAACTATGGCTACACCTTC
TRBJ2-1 TRBV20-1 NA NA CSTSPGAYNEQFF TGCAGCACATCCCCGGGAGCTTACAATGAGCAGTTCTTC
TRBJ2-5 TRBV7-2 NA NA CASSLDSVLGGETQYF TGTGCTAGCAGCTTAGATTCAGTATTAGGTGGAGAGACCCAGTACTTC
TRBJ2-2 TRBV24-1 few TRBD2 CATSPAGGYGLTGELFF TGTGCCACCAGTCCGGCGGGAGGGTACGGCTTGACCGGGGAGCTGTTTTTT
TRBJ2-1 TRBV4-1 NA TRBD2 CASSRRAGDYNEQFF TGCGCCAGCAGCCGCCGAGCGGGGGACTACAATGAGCAGTTCTTC
TRBJ1-2 TRBV6-5 many NA CASSSRQGYGYTF TGTGCCAGCAGTTCCAGGCAAGGCTATGGCTACACCTTC
TRBJ2-7 TRBV11-2 few TRBD2 CASSLVGGGGRASYNEQYF TGTGCCAGCAGCTTAGTGGGGGGGGGAGGGAGAGCGTCCTACAATGAGCAGTACTTC
TRBJ1-6 TRBV27 once NA CASSRTWNSPLHF TGTGCCAGCAGTCGGACATGGAATTCACCCCTCCACTTT
TRBJ1-2 TRBV4-3 NA NA CAGSQDLSVYGYTF TGCGCCGGCAGCCAAGATTTAAGTGTTTATGGCTACACCTTC
TRBJ2-3 TRBV11-2 NA NA CASRGTWSTQYF TGTGCCAGCAGGGGGACCTGGTCTACGCAGTATTTT
TRBJ1-2 TRBV9 few TRBD1 CASSAGDRAYGYTF TGTGCCAGCAGCGCTGGGGACAGGGCATATGGCTACACCTTC
TRBJ1-4 TRBV11-2 few NA CASSLGYTGEKLFF TGTGCCAGCAGCTTAGGGTATACTGGTGAAAAACTGTTTTTT
TRBJ2-1 TRBV7-2 NA NA CVSSSDQSSYNGQFF TGTGTCAGCAGCTCCGACCAAAGCTCCTACAATGGGCAGTTCTTC